Listed below are T cell receptor beta chains from one sample, sequenced in a study of OX40 agonist ivuxolimab in advanced cancers. The method was immunoSEQ multiplex PCR; TCRdb's version includes in-frame clones alone and lacks a portion of them. This sample yields around 64,000 clones, of which 84% are seen a single time; 7.9% belongs to the top ten. Sequencing used CD4+ or CD8+ T cells sorted from blood, obtained in a trial of the OX40 agonist ivuxolimab. These receptors came from an adult with an advanced solid tumor such as melanoma, head and neck, liver or kidney cancer. Both conserved end residues are part of each CDR3. The D gene is left open where the match is weak. Where a row states a size, it is once, few, many or the class of an expanded clone; other rows omit it.

d_gene,abundance,j_gene,v_gene,CDR3aa,CDR3nt
TRBD1,.,TRBJ1-4,TRBV4-3,CASSQVSRGFEKLFF,TGCGCCAGCAGCCAAGTCAGCAGGGGGTTTGAAAAACTGTTTTTT
TRBD2,.,TRBJ2-2,TRBV5-5,CASSSRDSGMVGELFF,TGTGCCAGCAGCTCCCGGGATAGCGGGATGGTCGGGGAGCTGTTTTTT
.,.,TRBJ1-1,TRBV11-3,CASSPQVLNTEAFF,TGTGCCAGCAGCCCACAGGTCCTGAACACTGAAGCTTTCTTT
.,few,TRBJ1-6,TRBV10-1,CASSESTREGRLDSPLHF,TGCGCCAGCAGTGAGTCGACCAGGGAGGGGAGATTGGATTCACCCCTCCACTTT
TRBD1,once,TRBJ1-2,TRBV28,CASSEDRGYGYTF,TGTGCCAGCAGTGAGGACAGGGGCTATGGCTACACCTTC
.,.,TRBJ2-2,TRBV5-1,CASRGGLGTGELFF,TGCGCCAGCAGAGGCGGTCTGGGGACCGGGGAGCTGTTTTTT
TRBD1,few,TRBJ1-2,TRBV4-3,CASSQDLRDRIYGYTF,TGCGCCAGCAGCCAAGATCTCCGGGACAGGATCTATGGCTACACCTTC
TRBD2,.,TRBJ2-7,TRBV5-8,CASSLVTSGGGEQYF,TGTGCCAGCAGCTTGGTTACTAGCGGGGGAGGTGAGCAGTACTTC
.,.,TRBJ2-2,TRBV5-5,CASSLGEGFNTGELFF,TGTGCCAGCAGCTTGGGCGAGGGGTTCAACACCGGGGAGCTGTTTTTT
TRBD1,.,TRBJ2-7,TRBV7-6,CASSSGDRGVYEQYF,TGTGCCAGCAGCTCCGGGGACAGGGGGGTGTACGAGCAGTACTTC
TRBD1,.,TRBJ2-5,TRBV7-8,CASSFQGAVKETQYF,TGTGCCAGCAGCTTTCAGGGGGCGGTTAAGGAGACCCAGTACTTC
.,.,TRBJ2-2,TRBV18,CASSPDLVGTGELFF,TGTGCCAGCTCACCGGACCTAGTCGGCACCGGGGAGCTGTTTTTT
.,.,TRBJ2-2,TRBV7-2,CASSQRWAGELFF,TGTGCCAGCAGCCAGAGGTGGGCCGGGGAGCTGTTTTTT
.,.,TRBJ2-1,TRBV7-2,CASTPWGGFYNEQFF,TGTGCCAGCACCCCATGGGGAGGATTCTACAATGAGCAGTTCTTC
TRBD2,.,TRBJ2-1,TRBV11-2,CASSGRGLSYNEQFF,TGTGCCAGCAGCGGGAGGGGATTGTCCTACAATGAGCAGTTCTTC
.,.,TRBJ1-1,TRBV6-1,CAGGAEPHTEAFF,TGTGCCGGGGGGGCGGAACCCCACACTGAAGCTTTCTTT
.,.,TRBJ2-7,TRBV15,CATSKQDTYEQYF,TGTGCCACCAGCAAACAGGACACCTACGAGCAGTACTTC
.,.,TRBJ1-2,TRBV19,CASSIWDTLNYGYTF,TGTGCCAGTAGTATATGGGACACCCTAAACTATGGCTACACCTTC
.,.,TRBJ1-5,TRBV30,CAWSPSGGQPQHF,TGTGCCTGGAGTCCCTCGGGGGGTCAGCCCCAGCATTTT
TRBD1,few,TRBJ2-7,TRBV6-6,CASSYVGGSNNEQYF,TGTGCCAGCAGTTATGTAGGGGGCTCAAACAACGAGCAGTACTTC
.,few,TRBJ2-5,TRBV5-4,CASSLGGSWETQYF,TGTGCCAGCAGCTTGGGAGGGTCTTGGGAGACCCAGTACTTC
.,.,TRBJ1-2,TRBV5-1,CASSLMREGVGYTF,TGCGCCAGCAGCTTGATGAGGGAAGGGGTTGGCTACACCTTC
TRBD2,.,TRBJ2-1,TRBV5-6,CASSLESSSGWNEQFF,TGTGCCAGCAGCTTGGAGTCGTCTAGCGGGTGGAATGAGCAGTTCTTC
.,.,TRBJ1-1,TRBV7-9,CASSFSGGHTEAFF,TGTGCCAGCAGCTTTTCGGGGGGCCACACTGAAGCTTTCTTT
.,.,TRBJ2-2,TRBV5-6,CASSSRESGELFF,TGTGCCAGCAGCTCACGGGAGTCCGGGGAGCTGTTTTTT
TRBD2,.,TRBJ2-7,TRBV19,CASSPPGGDEQYF,TGTGCCAGTTCGCCTCCTGGGGGGGATGAGCAGTACTTC
.,.,TRBJ1-5,TRBV19,CASSFDDGNQPQHF,TGTGCCAGTAGCTTTGACGATGGCAATCAGCCCCAGCATTTT
.,.,TRBJ2-7,TRBV11-1,CASSLEAGPAYEQYF,TGTGCCAGCAGCTTAGAGGCAGGCCCTGCCTACGAGCAGTACTTC
.,.,TRBJ1-4,TRBV29-1,CSVEGQASQKLFF,TGCAGCGTTGAAGGACAGGCTTCGCAGAAACTGTTTTTT
.,.,TRBJ2-5,TRBV5-4,CASSPISKETQYF,TGTGCCAGCAGCCCCATATCGAAAGAGACCCAGTACTTC
.,.,TRBJ2-7,TRBV4-1,CASSQEPMGREQYF,TGCGCCAGCAGCCAAGAACCCATGGGCCGCGAGCAGTACTTC
TRBD1,.,TRBJ1-5,TRBV9,CASSPGQGNQPQHF,TGTGCCAGCAGCCCGGGACAGGGCAATCAGCCCCAGCATTTT
.,.,TRBJ2-3,TRBV5-1,CASSLGQGLTDTQYF,TGCGCCAGCAGCTTGGGCCAGGGGCTCACAGATACGCAGTATTTT
.,few,TRBJ1-4,TRBV19,CATEQNEKLFF,TGTGCCACAGAACAAAATGAAAAACTGTTTTTT
.,.,TRBJ2-5,TRBV9,CASSPIGGLGETQYF,TGTGCCAGCAGCCCCATTGGAGGTCTTGGAGAGACCCAGTACTTC
TRBD1,few,TRBJ1-2,TRBV6-5,CASSYTPDRVGYTF,TGTGCCAGCAGTTACACCCCTGACAGGGTCGGCTACACCTTC
.,.,TRBJ2-7,TRBV6-6,CASSYGRPDRYEQYF,TGTGCCAGCAGTTACGGGCGGCCAGACCGATACGAGCAGTACTTC
.,.,TRBJ1-2,TRBV19,CASSPTLDPHGYTF,TGTGCCAGTAGCCCGACATTGGATCCGCATGGCTACACCTTC
TRBD2,.,TRBJ2-1,TRBV7-3,CASSPGLAGYNEQFF,TGTGCCAGCAGCCCTGGACTAGCGGGATACAATGAGCAGTTCTTC
TRBD2,.,TRBJ2-1,TRBV9,CASSLLGAGGPYNEQFF,TGTGCCAGCAGCCTCTTAGGAGCGGGAGGGCCCTACAATGAGCAGTTCTTC
TRBD1,.,TRBJ2-3,TRBV4-2,CASSQLDRGRSTDTQYF,TGTGCCAGCAGCCAACTCGACAGGGGGCGAAGCACAGATACGCAGTATTTT
.,.,TRBJ2-2,TRBV19,CASSIPRGGTGELFF,TGTGCCAGTAGTATTCCAAGGGGAGGCACCGGGGAGCTGTTTTTT
.,.,TRBJ1-2,TRBV7-2,CASSLALPTSGYTF,TGTGCCAGCAGCTTAGCGTTGCCGACTAGTGGCTACACCTTC
TRBD1,many,TRBJ1-2,TRBV19,CASSIGRDRPWYGYTF,TGTGCCAGTAGTATAGGGCGGGACAGGCCTTGGTATGGCTACACCTTC
.,.,TRBJ2-3,TRBV5-8,CASFWGQLYSTDTQYF,TGTGCCAGCTTCTGGGGCCAGTTATATAGCACAGATACGCAGTATTTT
.,.,TRBJ1-3,TRBV19,CASSSGQNSGNTIYF,TGTGCCAGTAGTAGTGGACAGAACTCTGGAAACACCATATATTTT
TRBD1,.,TRBJ1-6,TRBV7-9,CASSLGTGESPLHF,TGTGCCAGCAGCTTGGGGACAGGTGAATCACCCCTCCACTTT
.,.,TRBJ2-7,TRBV28,CASRPGTSSYEQYF,TGTGCCAGCAGACCTGGGACGAGCTCCTACGAGCAGTACTTC
.,.,TRBJ1-4,TRBV18,CASSDTGGEKLFF,TGTGCCAGTTCTGACACGGGTGGCGAAAAACTGTTTTTT
TRBD1,.,TRBJ2-3,TRBV11-2,CASSPGTGYTDTQYF,TGTGCCAGCAGCCCCGGGACAGGGTATACAGATACGCAGTATTTT
TRBD1,.,TRBJ1-5,TRBV5-6,CASSSRGYSNQPQHF,TGTGCCAGCAGCTCCAGGGGGTATAGCAATCAGCCCCAGCATTTT
.,.,TRBJ2-7,TRBV6-5,CASSLRGFHEQYF,TGTGCCAGCAGTTTAAGGGGATTCCACGAGCAGTACTTC
TRBD1,.,TRBJ1-2,TRBV19,CASSVRQGEGSGYTF,TGTGCCAGTAGTGTCCGACAGGGTGAGGGATCTGGCTACACCTTC
TRBD1,.,TRBJ1-2,TRBV13,CASSETGGEGYGYTF,TGTGCCAGCAGCGAGACAGGGGGTGAGGGCTATGGCTACACCTTC
.,once,TRBJ2-3,TRBV14,CASSQDLRARRGTDTQYF,TGTGCCAGCAGCCAAGATTTGCGCGCACGCAGGGGCACAGATACGCAATATTTT
TRBD2,.,TRBJ2-3,TRBV28,CASSLSRLAGGWIADTQYF,TGTGCCAGCAGTTTATCTCGACTAGCGGGAGGGTGGATTGCAGATACGCAGTATTTT